Presented here are 18 T cell receptor beta chains from one specimen sequenced in a study of T-cell memory formation after mild COVID-19. TCRdb processed the 5' RACE reads anew with MiXCR; each CDR3 protein has one entry. Of hundreds of thousands of distinct CDR3 sequences listed, about 20% are singletons. The sequenced material came from PBMCs or a T cell subset sorted from them (not recorded which). The source of these receptors is an adult woman who had mild COVID-19 (a few samples of this study predate the infection). Cell type and time point are not known.

A few counts support this clonotype. This chain connects TRBV6-4 to TRBJ2-1, with a weak D call TRBD1 (6 bases). The CDR3 sequence is 13 residues long. Trimming removed 2 bases from V and 6 bases from J, with 8 bases in between. Germline V lookup: CDR1 MRHNA, CDR2 SNTAGT. The CDR3 coding sequence is TGTGCCAGCAGTGACCCGGACAGCAATGAGCAGTTCTTC. Amino acids: CASSDPDSNEQFF.

This clonotype was detected only a few times. The chain employs TRBV20-1 and TRBJ1-2; D ambiguous. From germline, CDR1 is DFQATT and CDR2 SNEGSKA (reference sequence). The ends were cut back, 4 bases at V and 4 bases at J, with 10 bases in the middle. There are 12 residues in the CDR3. The CDR3 loop reads CSAIRAPYGYTF. CDR3 coding DNA: TGCAGTGCTATCCGGGCCCCCTATGGCTACACCTTC.

This clonotype came up a few times. The V and J genes are TRBV20-1 and TRBJ2-5; 10 nucleotides align to TRBD2. V lost 4 bases and J lost 5; bases outside the gene matches: 1. Germline CDR1 is DFQATT and CDR2 is SNEGSKA (reference sequence). The CDR3 spans 12 residues. The CDR3 nucleotides read TGCAGTGCTAAGCGGGGGGGTGAGACCCAGTACTTC. This sequence encodes CSAKRGGETQYF.

This clonotype was observed a few times. The rearrangement joins TRBV12-3 or TRBV12-4 to TRBJ1-6; D call uncertain. Trimming shortened V by 5 bases and J by 5 bases, and 13 bases separated the two germline ends. The CDR3 loop spans 15 amino acids. Here the CDR3 reads CASSPRKLNNSPLHF. The CDR3 DNA reads as TGTGCCAGCAGTCCTCGGAAGTTGAATAATTCACCCCTCCACTTT.

The sample holds many counts of this clonotype. The chain employs TRBV11-2 and TRBJ2-7; TRBD2 agrees at 12 bases. Unmatched junction bases numbered 3, after V lost 4 bases and J lost 2 bases. The CDR3 runs 15 residues. Germline loops: CDR1 SGHAT, CDR2 FQNNGV. The CDR3 loop reads CASSSGLAGTYEQYF. CDR3 coding DNA: TGTGCCAGCAGCTCTGGACTAGCGGGAACCTACGAGCAGTACTTC.

This clonotype was observed at least ten times. The rearrangement joins TRBV6-5 to TRBJ1-5; possibly TRBD1 for D (5 bases). Trimming left V 4 bases short and J 1 base short, with 11 bases between. Germline CDR1 and CDR2: MNHEY and SVGAGI. The CDR3 covers 15 residues. This CDR3 reads CASSFRGESNQPQHF. CDR3 sequence (DNA): TGTGCCAGCAGTTTCCGGGGGGAGAGCAATCAGCCCCAGCATTTT.

This clonotype was counted a few times. This chain joins TRBV20-1 and TRBJ2-1, with 7 positions matching TRBD2. CDR3 length equals 13 residues. V lost 1 base and J lost 12; bases outside the gene matches: 9. Germline-derived CDR1 and CDR2 are DFQATT and SNEGSKA (reference sequence). As DNA, the CDR3 is TGCAGTGCTAGAGGGGACCGTGGGGAGGGGCAGTTCTTC. It encodes CSARGDRGEGQFF.

In its sample, this clonotype was seen a few times. This chain connects TRBV30 to TRBJ2-7; TRBD1 aligns across 7 bases. This CDR3 is built from 14 residues. Germline CDR1 reads GTSNPN; CDR2 reads SVGIG (reference sequence). With V trimmed by 0 bases and J by 4 bases, 6 bases remained unmatched. The CDR3 protein is CAWSVGGQGYEQYF. The CDR3 bases are TGTGCCTGGAGTGTAGGGGGCCAGGGTTACGAGCAGTACTTC.

The chain is built from TRBV29-1 and TRBJ2-2, with 8 nucleotides matching TRBD2. The V gene's germline CDR1 is SQVTM and CDR2 ANQGSEA. This CDR3 has 14 amino acids. V gave up 7 bases and J gave up 5 bases; unmatched junction bases: 9. CDR3 in amino acids: CSGGGQGKTGELFF. In nucleotides, the CDR3 is TGCAGCGGCGGGGGGCAGGGAAAAACCGGGGAGCTGTTTTTT.

This clonotype was observed many times. The rearrangement joins TRBV5-5 to TRBJ1-1; D perhaps matches TRBD1 (6 bases). CDR1 and CDR2 (germline): SGHKS, YYEKEE (reference sequence). V was trimmed by 4 bases and J by 4 bases, leaving 8 bases between them. The CDR3 runs 12 residues. The CDR3 bases are TGTGCCAGCAGCGCACAGGGCACTGAAGCTTTCTTT. Its protein is CASSAQGTEAFF.

This clonotype was seen a single time. The V gene is TRBV20-1, the J gene TRBJ2-1; no clear D. This CDR3 comprises 10 residues. V was clipped by 4 bases and J by 6 bases, with 4 bases between them. Germline V gene data show CDR1 as DFQATT and CDR2 as SNEGSKA (reference sequence). The DNA for the CDR3 is TGCAGTGCTATCCGCAATGAGCAGTTCTTC. It yields the protein CSAIRNEQFF.

This clonotype was recorded many times. V usage is TRBV7-9 and J usage is TRBJ2-7, with D possibly TRBD1 on 6 matching bases. From germline, CDR1 is SEHNR and CDR2 FQNEAQ (reference sequence). The CDR3 totals 13 residues. Trimming pared 3 bases from V and 6 bases from J, leaving 12 bases between. The CDR3, as DNA: TGTGCCAGCAGCTTCACAGGGAATGGCGAGCAGTACTTC. Amino acid sequence: CASSFTGNGEQYF.

The chain employs TRBV7-3 and TRBJ2-1; 9 bases fit TRBD2. After removal of 4 bases from V and 4 bases from J, the junction contained 11 bases not matched to a gene. Germline values: CDR1 SGHTA, CDR2 FQGTGA. CDR3 length: 17 amino acids. The CDR3 region has the DNA TGTGCCAGCAGCTCCCGAGCGTTAGCGGGGGCGTACAATGAGCAGTTCTTC. Its translation: CASSSRALAGAYNEQFF.

The chain employs TRBV11-2 and TRBJ1-1; D gene ambiguous. Germline-derived CDR1 and CDR2 are SGHAT and FQNNGV. The CDR3 covers 12 residues. Trimming removed 6 bases at V and 7 bases at J, with 12 bases between. The CDR3, as DNA: TGTGCCAGCAGGTTACTGGGGAGTGAAGCTTTCTTT. This codes for CASRLLGSEAFF.

This clonotype occurred many times. V usage is TRBV20-1 and J usage is TRBJ1-6; 7 nucleotides agree with TRBD1. Germline lookup yields CDR1 DFQATT and CDR2 SNEGSKA (reference sequence). This CDR3 has 14 residues. In DNA form, the CDR3 reads TGCAGCGTAACAGCTAGACAGGGTAGTTCACCCCTCCACTTT. Amino acid sequence: CSVTARQGSSPLHF.

Of note for this clonotype: This could be a read error, since a much larger clone is one nucleotide away. V gene TRBV20-1 combines with J gene TRBJ2-3; 9 bases fit TRBD2. CDR3 length equals 15 residues. V shed 1 base and J 1 base; nucleotides not matched to a gene: 3. Germline CDR1 is DFQATT and CDR2 is SNEGSKA (reference sequence). The CDR3 sequence is CSARGASGGTDTQYF. Written as DNA, the CDR3 is TGCAGTGCTAGAGGGGCTAGCGGGGGCACAGATACGCAGTATTTT.

The J gene is TRBJ1-1, the V gene TRBV2; D remains ambiguous. V lost 3 bases and J lost 11, with 7 bases in between. Germline V CDR1 and CDR2: SNHLY, FYNNEI. The CDR3 loop spans 10 amino acids. The CDR3 is CASSDGRAFF. CDR3 bases: TGTGCCAGCAGTGATGGGCGGGCTTTCTTT.

This sequence joins TRBV7-6 and TRBJ2-7; D is undetermined. The CDR3 loop spans 14 amino acids. V lost 1 base, J lost 2 bases, and 9 bases lay in between. The germline CDR1 and CDR2 sequences are SGHVS and FNYEAQ. CDR3 sequence (DNA): TGTGCCAGCAGCTTAGAAGGGCGCACCTACGAGCAGTACTTC. Encoded protein: CASSLEGRTYEQYF.